The present entry profiles one TCR beta chain with its context. The CDR3 contains 11 residues. V gave up 2 bases and J gave up 6 bases, with 5 bases separating them. These data originate in a study of blood T cell repertoires in COVID-19. About the study: Acute-phase and convalescent COVID-19 samples originated in the United States, Italy and Spain. Sources were T cells, B-cell-depleted T cells, or PBMCs; the material itself was cDNA or gDNA.

In the authors' workflow: How many nucleated cells were present was estimated from reference gene primer amplification. The data were produced by immunoSEQ multiplex PCR, yet TCRdb's version contains in-frame clones alone and is incomplete. The DNA was the basis for D and trimming; V, J and clone size are from that table. This table has 200,000 or so clones, about 82% appearing once. Material for sequencing was peripheral blood. This TCR was recovered from a woman younger than 45 with acute or convalescent COVID-19. The V call is TRBV12-3 or TRBV12-4, the J call TRBJ2-7; D is uncertain. Written as DNA, the CDR3 is TGTGCCAGCAGTTTAACGAGCGAGCAGTACTTC. Amino acid sequence: CASSLTSEQYF.